These 27 T cell receptor beta chains came from one sample sequenced in a study of cytomegalovirus exposure and HLA in healthy donors. Sequencing was performed with immunoSEQ multiplex PCR; in TCRdb, only in-frame clones are kept and a portion is missing. The sample records under 100,000 clones, 96% being singletons. What was sequenced was PBMCs. The receptor source for this set is a man between 18 and 35 years old in good health and CMV-seronegative.

This clone was detected once. The J gene is TRBJ2-6, the V gene TRBV29-1, with D hard to call. V lost 3 bases and J 0 bases, leaving 6 bases between the germline ends. There are 14 residues in the CDR3. Germline CDR1 is SQVTM and CDR2 is ANQGSEA. CDR3 in amino acids: CSVDWPSGANVLTF. In nucleotides, the CDR3 is TGCAGCGTTGACTGGCCCTCTGGGGCCAACGTCCTGACTTTC.

This clone appeared once. This chain joins TRBV14 and TRBJ1-1; D call uncertain. The CDR3 extends over 15 amino acids. Germline V CDR1 and CDR2: SGHDN, FVKESK. V was shortened by 4 bases and J by 5 bases, with 17 bases between the two germline ends. The CDR3 sequence: CASSPSRRGATEAFF. CDR3 sequence (DNA): TGTGCCAGCAGCCCCTCGAGACGGGGAGCTACTGAAGCTTTCTTT.

The chain combines TRBV10-3 with TRBJ2-3; possibly TRBD2 for D (6 bases). V gave up 4 bases and J gave up 1 base, with 15 bases separating them. Germline-derived CDR1 and CDR2 are ENHRY and SYGVKD. The CDR3 consists of 16 residues. CDR3 sequence: CAISGLSWGGTDTQYF. CDR3 nucleotides: TGTGCCATCAGTGGCTTATCTTGGGGGGGCACAGATACGCAGTATTTT.

This sequence joins TRBV5-6 and TRBJ2-4; tentatively, D is TRBD1 (6 bases). The CDR3 spans 17 residues. Trimming stripped 0 bases from V and 8 bases from J, with 21 bases between. Germline CDR1 reads SGHDT; CDR2 reads YYEEEE. Here the CDR3 DNA reads TGTGCCAGCAGCTTGGTGGGGCTGGGCCCCTCAGGGGACATTCAGTACTTC. Its translation is CASSLVGLGPSGDIQYF.

The CDR3 bases are TGTGCCAGCAGTGATATACCACCAGGGGGCGGGGAGGAAAAACTGTTTTTT. It codes for CASSDIPPGGGEEKLFF. The chain employs TRBV25-1 and TRBJ1-4, with 8 positions matching TRBD1. The ends lost 3 bases at V and 8 bases at J; junction bases unmatched: 14. The CDR3 extends over 17 amino acids. Germline V gene sequence: CDR1 MGHDK, CDR2 SYGVNS.

The rearrangement links TRBV12-5 to TRBJ1-3; no clear D gene. Per germline, CDR1 LGHNT and CDR2 FRNRAP. V was pared by 3 bases and J by 2 bases, with 8 bases between. CDR3 length: 14 amino acids. The CDR3 nucleotides are TGTGCTAGTGGTTTAGGACTTGCTGGAAACACCATATATTTT. Its translation is CASGLGLAGNTIYF.

V is TRBV11-3 and J is TRBJ1-3; D perhaps matches TRBD1 (6 bases). Trimming pared 2 bases from V and 0 bases from J, leaving 20 bases between. The CDR3 length is 19 residues. The germline V gene has CDR1 SGHNT and CDR2 YENEEA. As DNA, the CDR3 is TGTGCCAGCAGCTTACGAGGGGCCGGGGACATGAGCTCTGGAAACACCATATATTTT. Its translation: CASSLRGAGDMSSGNTIYF.

This chain links TRBV27 with TRBJ2-1; D is perhaps TRBD2 (6 bases). CDR3 length equals 16 residues. V lost 4 bases to trimming and J lost 5 bases, with 18 bases between them. Germline CDR1 reads MNHEY; CDR2 reads SMNVEV (reference sequence). CDR3 residues: CASSSNWGDGNNEQFF. The CDR3 bases are TGTGCCAGCAGTTCTAACTGGGGGGACGGAAACAATGAGCAGTTCTTC.

The chain has TRBV29-1 and TRBJ1-1; D call uncertain. The CDR3 extends over 13 amino acids. From germline, CDR1 is SQVTM and CDR2 ANQGSEA. Trimming took off 4 bases at V and 2 bases at J, with 11 bases between the two ends. The CDR3 nucleotides read TGCAGCGTTGCCGGCACAGTTAACACTGAAGCTTTCTTT. Residues: CSVAGTVNTEAFF.

The gene calls are TRBV5-1 and TRBJ2-5, with a tentative D call TRBD1 (6 bases). Germline loops: CDR1 SGHRS, CDR2 YFSETQ. V was clipped by 2 bases and J by 2 bases, with 10 bases between them. The CDR3 loop spans 14 amino acids. The CDR3 DNA reads as TGCGCCAGCAGCTTTAGGACAGAACAAGAGACCCAGTACTTC. It specifies CASSFRTEQETQYF.

The chain carries TRBV19 and TRBJ2-5; a weak D match, TRBD1 (6 bases). Deletions cut 6 bases from V and 0 bases from J, with 11 bases between. CDR3 size: 14 residues. In germline, CDR1 is LNHDA, CDR2 SQIVND (reference sequence). CDR3 in amino acids: CASSRGQYQETQYF. CDR3 nucleotides: TGTGCCAGTAGCAGAGGACAGTACCAAGAGACCCAGTACTTC.

The genes are TRBV4-1 and TRBJ2-1; 9 bases are shared with TRBD2. This CDR3 contains 16 residues. In germline, CDR1 is MGHRA, CDR2 YSYEKL. Losses at the gene ends were 1 base for V and 0 bases for J; bases not matched to a gene: 1. CDR3 coding DNA: TGCGCCAGCAGCCAAGCTAGCGGGGCCTCCTACAATGAGCAGTTCTTC. It translates to CASSQASGASYNEQFF.

CDR3 DNA sequence: TGTGCCAGCAGTTCTGGATCCATCGGACAGGGGAGGTCGGAGACCCAGTACTTC. It encodes CASSSGSIGQGRSETQYF. The genes are TRBV28 and TRBJ2-5, with 9 bases matching TRBD1. Germline V gene lookup returns CDR1 MDHEN and CDR2 SYDVKM. V shed 4 bases and J 5 bases; nucleotides not matched to a gene: 17. CDR3 length: 18 residues.

The table lists this clone with a count of one. In DNA, the CDR3 is TGTGCCTGGAGTGTACAGGGGAGGTCCTACGAGCAGTACGTC. It encodes CAWSVQGRSYEQYV. The V gene is TRBV30, the J gene TRBJ2-7; D perhaps matches TRBD1 (7 bases). Germline V gene lookup returns CDR1 GTSNPN and CDR2 SVGIG (reference sequence). There are 14 residues in the CDR3. V lost 0 bases, J lost 1 base, and 10 bases lay in between.

J is TRBJ2-7 and V is TRBV28; tentatively, D is TRBD2 (6 bases). Trimming cost V 6 bases and J 4 bases, with 22 bases left between them. This CDR3 is 16 amino acids long. The germline V gene has CDR1 MDHEN and CDR2 SYDVKM. For the CDR3, the DNA is TGTGCCAGCAGCCTGGGGCAACGCGGGATTGTTTACGAGCAGTACTTC. Residues: CASSLGQRGIVYEQYF.

The rearrangement joins TRBV4-2 to TRBJ1-3, with a weak D call TRBD1 (5 bases). This CDR3 contains 16 residues. Between the trimmed V and J ends, which lost 1 base and 3 bases, there was a span of 13 bases. Germline V CDR1 and CDR2: LGHNA, YNFKEQ. The CDR3 protein is CASSQVGREIGNTIYF. Written as DNA, the CDR3 is TGTGCCAGCAGCCAAGTTGGCAGGGAAATTGGAAACACCATATATTTT.

The genes are TRBV19 and TRBJ2-1; 9 bases align to TRBD1. Losses at the gene ends were 6 bases for V and 5 bases for J; bases not matched to a gene: 5. The CDR3 has 14 residues. Per germline, CDR1 LNHDA and CDR2 SQIVND (reference sequence). CDR3 sequence: CASRSGDRDNEQFF. The CDR3 DNA is TGTGCCAGTAGATCCGGGGACAGGGACAATGAGCAGTTCTTC.

The V and J genes are TRBV7-2 and TRBJ1-5, with no clear D. CDR1 is SGHTA and CDR2 is FQGNSA in the germline V gene. V lost 4 bases and J lost 0, with 4 bases in between. The CDR3 is 13 residues long. This CDR3 is CASSSISNQPQHF. CDR3 in DNA: TGTGCCAGCAGCTCTATTAGCAATCAGCCCCAGCATTTT.

This chain connects TRBV7-3 to TRBJ2-5, with 14 bases matching TRBD2. There are 17 residues in the CDR3. Germline V gives CDR1 SGHTA, CDR2 FQGTGA. The V and J ends lost 4 bases and 3 bases, in that order; junction bases with no gene match: 7. The CDR3 reads CASSSGTSGSGKETQYF. CDR3 bases: TGTGCCAGCAGCTCCGGGACTAGCGGGAGTGGCAAAGAGACCCAGTACTTC.

The chain carries TRBV21-1 and TRBJ2-2; TRBD1, the D gene given by the table, was not confirmed from the DNA. TRBV21-1 is reported as a pseudogene. CDR3 length equals 22 residues. This chain's CDR3 is CASSKRTGWDLVGAADTGELFF. The CDR3 region has the DNA TGTGCCAGCAGCAAACGGACGGGCTGGGATCTCGTGGGGGCGGCGGACACCGGGGAGCTGTTTTTT.

The rearrangement uses TRBV29-1 and TRBJ2-1, with 8 bases identical to TRBD1. J lost 0 bases, V lost 1 base, and 5 bases had no gene match. From germline, CDR1 is SQVTM and CDR2 ANQGSEA. There are 16 residues in the CDR3. The CDR3: CSVEVRDRSSYNEQFF. CDR3 DNA sequence: TGCAGCGTTGAAGTTCGGGACAGGAGCTCCTACAATGAGCAGTTCTTC.

The V and J genes are TRBV7-9 and TRBJ2-5, with 7 bases aligning to TRBD2. J lost 5 bases, V lost 5 bases, and 14 bases had no gene match. Per germline, CDR1 SEHNR and CDR2 FQNEAQ (reference sequence). The CDR3 runs to 16 residues. The CDR3 spells CASSPLFWEGRETQYF. CDR3 coding DNA: TGTGCCAGCAGCCCACTCTTTTGGGAGGGGAGGGAGACCCAGTACTTC.

The genes are TRBV5-8 and TRBJ2-7; no clear D gene. V lost 1 base to trimming and J lost 0 bases, with 8 bases between them. Germline V CDR1 and CDR2: SGHTS, YDEGEE. This CDR3 has 14 residues. The CDR3: CASSLSYSSYEQYV. CDR3 coding DNA: TGTGCCAGCAGCTTGAGTTACAGCTCCTACGAGCAGTACGTC.

The V call is TRBV27, the J call TRBJ2-1, with a possible D match to TRBD1 (5 bases). The germline V and J ends were trimmed by 5 bases and 6 bases, with 5 bases remaining between them. In germline, CDR1 is MNHEY, CDR2 SMNVEV (reference sequence). The CDR3 runs 11 residues. The CDR3 nucleotides read TGTGCCAGCAGTAGGGGCAATGAGCAGTTCTTC. Encoded protein: CASSRGNEQFF.

The chain employs TRBV7-2 and TRBJ2-7; possibly TRBD2 for D (7 bases). The V gene lost 5 bases and the J gene lost 13 bases, with 33 bases spanning the gap. The CDR3 spans 17 residues. The germline V gene has CDR1 SGHTA and CDR2 FQGNSA. CDR3 in amino acids: CASSPGESGTMAFLRYF. CDR3 sequence (DNA): TGTGCCAGCAGCCCAGGGGAATCCGGGACTATGGCCTTTCTTCGTTACTTC.

This clone was detected once. The chain couples TRBV25-1 to TRBJ1-4; 9 nucleotides agree with TRBD1. From germline, CDR1 is MGHDK and CDR2 SYGVNS. After removal of 2 bases from V and 7 bases from J, the junction contained 8 bases not matched to a gene. CDR3 size: 16 residues. The CDR3 sequence is CASSEPGTGMGEKLFF. For the CDR3, the DNA is TGTGCCAGCAGTGAACCCGGGACAGGGATGGGTGAAAAACTGTTTTTT.

The chain links TRBV4-1 to TRBJ1-5; TRBD1 aligns across 7 bases. The CDR3 runs to 15 residues. V shed 1 base and J 7 bases; nucleotides not matched to a gene: 7. The germline V gene encodes CDR1 MGHRA and CDR2 YSYEKL. The CDR3 loop reads CASSQAGGGWQPQHF. In nucleotides, the CDR3 is TGCGCCAGCAGCCAAGCAGGGGGAGGTTGGCAGCCCCAGCATTTT.